Each of the 24 T cell receptor beta chains below was sequenced from the same sample in a study of identical twins. One entry per CDR3 protein results from TCRdb running MiXCR on the 5' RACE reads. In the table there are 200,000 to 250,000 distinct CDR3 sequences, about an eighth of which are singletons. Separately, the same data were catalogued under a study of yellow fever vaccine responses in identical twins.

The sequencing input was memory (CD45RO+) T cells sorted from blood. These receptors all come from a woman aged 18-30 years in good health.

This sequence joins TRBV24-1 and TRBJ1-6; D call uncertain. Trimming removed 12 bases from V and 6 bases from J, with 14 bases in between. The germline V gene encodes CDR1 KGHDR and CDR2 SFDVKD. The CDR3 contains 13 residues. The CDR3 DNA reads TGTGCCGCCCAGGACGGCCCTAATTCACCCCTCCACTTT. It specifies CAAQDGPNSPLHF.

This clonotype was picked up many times. The V and J genes are TRBV11-2 and TRBJ2-7, with 7 positions matching TRBD1. Germline lookup yields CDR1 SGHAT and CDR2 FQNNGV. The length of the CDR3 is 13 residues. Trimming at V came to 10 bases and at J to 0 bases, leaving 6 bases not matched to a gene. The CDR3 sequence: CATSRDSSYEQYF. The CDR3 bases are TGTGCCACATCCCGGGACAGCTCCTACGAGCAGTACTTC.

The chain is built from TRBV15 and TRBJ2-7, with 9 bases lining up with TRBD1. The CDR3 extends over 16 amino acids. Germline assignment: CDR1 LNHNV and CDR2 YYDKDF (reference sequence). The J segment lost 4 bases and the V segment lost 0 bases, leaving 7 bases of the junction unmatched. DNA of the CDR3: TGTGCCACCAGCAGAGAGTACGGACAGGGGACTTACGAGCAGTACTTC. Its translation: CATSREYGQGTYEQYF.

This clonotype has a count of ten or more. The V and J genes are TRBV7-2 and TRBJ2-7; D is possibly TRBD1 (6 bases). Trimming took 1 base from V and 1 from J, leaving 11 bases between them. Germline assignment: CDR1 SGHTA and CDR2 FQGNSA. The CDR3 contains 15 residues. The CDR3 reads CASSLDRARSYEQYF. The DNA for the CDR3 is TGTGCCAGCAGCTTAGACAGGGCTCGATCCTACGAGCAGTACTTC.

The chain links TRBV5-1 to TRBJ2-7; D unresolved. The CDR3 sequence is 13 residues long. Germline values: CDR1 SGHRS, CDR2 YFSETQ. V was shortened by 2 bases and J by 0 bases, with 6 bases between the two germline ends. Here the CDR3 DNA reads TGCGCCAGCAGCTTATTAAACTCCTACGAGCAGTACTTC. This gives the protein CASSLLNSYEQYF. The full variable domain, completed using reference TRBV5-1 and TRBJ2-7, is KAGVTQTPRYLIKTRGQQVTLSCSPISGHRSVSWYQQTPGQGLQFLFEYFSETQRNKGNFPGRFSGRQFSNSRSEMNVSTLELGDSALYLCASSLLNSYEQYFGPGTRLTVT.

The chain uses TRBV30 and TRBJ2-7; 9 bases agree with TRBD1. The CDR3 has 13 residues. V lost 3 bases and J lost 3; bases outside the gene matches: 3. Germline V gene data show CDR1 as GTSNPN and CDR2 as SVGIG (reference sequence). The CDR3 region has the DNA TGTGCCTGGAGGAGACAGGGGGGCTACGAGCAGTACTTC. Encoded protein: CAWRRQGGYEQYF.

This clonotype was detected many times. The CDR3 loop is CASSLTGYNEQFF. The CDR3 region has the DNA TGTGCCAGCAGTTTGACGGGGTACAATGAGCAGTTCTTC. The V call is TRBV12-3 or TRBV12-4, the J call TRBJ2-1, with D possibly being TRBD2 (5 bases). The CDR3 has 13 residues. With 3 bases removed from V and 4 bases from J, the gap between germline ends came to 7 bases.

This clonotype was observed a few times. The chain carries TRBV3-1 and TRBJ2-2; D is undetermined. The CDR3 loop spans 12 amino acids. The V end lost 2 bases, the J end lost 6 bases, and 4 bases lay between the germline ends. Germline CDR1 is LGHDT and CDR2 is YNNKEL (reference sequence). CDR3 residues: CASSQWPGELFF. The CDR3 DNA is TGTGCCAGCAGCCAATGGCCCGGGGAGCTGTTTTTT.

The genes are TRBV5-1 and TRBJ2-5; D ambiguous. The CDR3 covers 14 residues. Trimming took off 4 bases at V and 1 base at J, with 11 bases between the two ends. Per germline, CDR1 SGHRS and CDR2 YFSETQ. The CDR3 DNA reads TGCGCCAGCAGCGTCCCTGGCGGCCAAGAGACCCAGTACTTC. Translation: CASSVPGGQETQYF.

This clonotype was seen a handful of times. This rearrangement joins TRBV4-2 to TRBJ2-6; 11 nucleotides match TRBD1. The CDR3 covers 16 residues. V lost 4 bases and J lost 2; bases outside the gene matches: 1. The germline CDR1 and CDR2 sequences are LGHNA and YNFKEQ. The CDR3 sequence: CASSPGQGAGANVLTF. DNA for the CDR3: TGTGCCAGCAGCCCGGGACAGGGGGCTGGGGCCAACGTCCTGACTTTC.

In its sample, this clonotype was seen a few times. This chain links TRBV6-4 with TRBJ2-3, with no clear D. CDR1 MRHNA and CDR2 SNTAGT come from the germline V gene. With 10 bases removed from V and 3 bases from J, the gap between germline ends came to 17 bases. CDR3 length: 14 residues. The CDR3 here is CATSAGPETDTQYF. DNA of the CDR3: TGTGCCACCTCGGCCGGGCCCGAAACAGATACGCAGTATTTT.

This clonotype was counted between two and nine times. This chain uses TRBV7-9 with TRBJ2-7; 8 nucleotides match TRBD1. Trimming cost V 5 bases and J 1 base; bases outside gene matches: 10. This CDR3 has 16 amino acids. Per the germline V gene, CDR1 is SEHNR and CDR2 is FQNEAQ (reference sequence). CDR3 loop: CASSSWGQENSYEQYF. The CDR3 DNA is TGTGCCAGCAGCAGCTGGGGACAGGAGAATTCCTACGAGCAGTACTTC.

As for this clonotype: At one end the junction does not follow the germline gene, possibly because of a read error. The chain recombines TRBV20-1 with TRBJ2-2; TRBD1 matches 9 bases. The CDR3 is 17 residues long. Germline CDR1 is DFQATT and CDR2 is SNEGSKA (reference sequence). CDR3 in DNA: TGCTGTGCTAGACCACAGGGGGCTAGACCGAACACCGGGGAGCTGTTTTTT. Residues: CCARPQGARPNTGELFF.

The chain uses TRBV5-1 and TRBJ2-1; TRBD1 or TRBD2 may be the D gene (5 bases each). Trimming took 4 bases from V and 6 from J, leaving 11 bases between them. Germline assignment: CDR1 SGHRS and CDR2 YFSETQ. The length of the CDR3 is 13 residues. CDR3: CASSHGTINEQFF. CDR3 in DNA: TGCGCCAGCAGCCACGGGACCATCAATGAGCAGTTCTTC. Full variable domain (remainder filled in from reference TRBV5-1 and TRBJ2-1): KAGVTQTPRYLIKTRGQQVTLSCSPISGHRSVSWYQQTPGQGLQFLFEYFSETQRNKGNFPGRFSGRQFSNSRSEMNVSTLELGDSALYLCASSHGTINEQFFGPGTRLTVL.

This clonotype showed up many times. The chain carries TRBV6-1 and TRBJ2-7; TRBD1 matches 10 bases. This CDR3 has 18 residues. Germline CDR1 MNHNS, CDR2 SASEGT. Unmatched junction bases numbered 16, after V lost 5 bases and J lost 3 bases. The CDR3 protein is CASSRKGGQGSGGYEQYF. CDR3 nucleotides: TGTGCCAGCAGTCGAAAGGGGGGACAGGGGTCCGGAGGCTACGAGCAGTACTTC.

A few counts support this clonotype. V and J are TRBV6-5 and TRBJ1-5; a possible D gene is TRBD1 (5 bases). Germline CDR1 is MNHEY and CDR2 is SVGAGI. The V and J ends lost 4 bases and 2 bases respectively, with 9 bases between them. This CDR3 contains 14 residues. The CDR3 is CASSSRGRNQPQHF. CDR3 nucleotide sequence: TGTGCCAGCAGTTCCCGGGGCCGCAATCAGCCCCAGCATTTT.

The sample holds many counts of this clonotype. The genes are TRBV7-3 and TRBJ2-3; 10 bases align to TRBD2. V shed 5 bases, J shed 1 base, and the junction held 3 bases outside the gene matches. Per the germline V gene, CDR1 is SGHTA and CDR2 is FQGTGA. This CDR3 region has 15 residues. CDR3 DNA sequence: TGTGCCAGCAGCGACGGACTAGCGGGCACAGATACGCAGTATTTT. It yields the protein CASSDGLAGTDTQYF. Looking up the rest from reference TRBV7-3 and TRBJ2-3 gives the full variable domain: GAGVSQTPSNKVTEKGKYVELRCDPISGHTALYWYRQSLGQGPEFLIYFQGTGAADDSGLPNDRFFAVRPEGSVSTLKIQRTERGDSAVYLCASSDGLAGTDTQYFGPGTRLTVL.

DNA for the CDR3: TGTGCCAGCGCCCGTGGACGGGCCTACGAGCAGTACTTC. This codes for CASARGRAYEQYF. The V call is TRBV7-2, the J call TRBJ2-7; D remains ambiguous. Per the germline V gene, CDR1 is SGHTA and CDR2 is FQGNSA. The CDR3 consists of 13 residues. Trimming pared 8 bases from V and 2 bases from J, leaving 13 bases between.

This clonotype was seen more than once but under ten times. The chain is built from TRBV10-3 and TRBJ2-1; the D gene is possibly TRBD1 (5 bases). CDR1 is ENHRY, CDR2 SYGVKD, per germline. V shed 8 bases and J shed 5 bases, with 7 bases lying between them. The CDR3 has 11 residues. CDR3: CAIRRDNEQFF. DNA for the CDR3: TGTGCCATCCGCAGGGACAATGAGCAGTTCTTC.

The rearrangement joins TRBV20-1 to TRBJ2-7, with D perhaps matching TRBD2 (6 bases). The CDR3 sequence is 14 residues long. Germline CDR1 DFQATT, CDR2 SNEGSKA (reference sequence). Trimming removed 5 bases from V and 4 bases from J, with 18 bases in between. This CDR3 reads CSAWDFRGVYEQYF. The CDR3 DNA reads as TGCAGTGCTTGGGACTTCCGAGGGGTTTACGAGCAGTACTTC.

This clonotype was detected only a few times. The chain is built from TRBV6-2 or TRBV6-3 and TRBJ2-7; TRBD1 is a possible D gene (6 bases). Germline lookup yields CDR1 MNHEY and CDR2 SVGEGT. CDR3 size: 15 residues. The V and J ends lost 2 bases and 0 bases respectively, with 11 bases between them. In DNA, the CDR3 is TGTGCCAGCAGTTACCAGGGACACGGCTCCTACGAGCAGTACTTC. Protein: CASSYQGHGSYEQYF.

This clonotype was counted at least ten times. The J gene is TRBJ1-1, the V gene TRBV5-1; D gene ambiguous. Per the germline V gene, CDR1 is SGHRS and CDR2 is YFSETQ. The ends were cut back, 1 base at V and 5 bases at J, with 15 bases in the middle. This CDR3 has 15 amino acids. DNA of the CDR3: TGCGCCAGCAGCTTGCTGACGGAAGTAGTGACTGAAGCTTTCTTT. It codes for CASSLLTEVVTEAFF.

This clonotype was counted many times. The V call is TRBV5-1, the J call TRBJ2-7; D remains ambiguous. The CDR3 runs to 14 residues. Trimming took off 0 bases at V and 3 bases at J, with 10 bases between the two ends. Per the germline V gene, CDR1 is SGHRS and CDR2 is YFSETQ. The CDR3 spells CASSLVSTVYEQYF. The DNA of the CDR3 is TGCGCCAGCAGCTTGGTCAGCACCGTCTACGAGCAGTACTTC.

This clonotype was observed a few times. The chain links TRBV3-1 to TRBJ2-3, with TRBD2 matching 8 bases. The V segment lost 1 base and the J segment 0 bases; nucleotides outside the gene matches: 12. Germline CDR1 and CDR2: LGHDT and YNNKEL (reference sequence). The CDR3 runs 19 residues. For the CDR3, the DNA is TGTGCCAGCAGCCAAGCGCCACCGGGTGCGGGGGGCAGCACAGATACGCAGTATTTT. The encoded protein is CASSQAPPGAGGSTDTQYF.